The 10 T cell receptor beta chains listed next were all sequenced from one sample in a study. Cells sorted as Tregs were CD4+, CD25+ and CD127-/low. Each CDR3 protein is one row after TCRdb ran MiXCR on the 5' RACE reads. The table has tens of thousands of distinct CDR3 sequences, more than 20% seen once; the top ten hold over 3.5%. Sequencing was done on a sample of Tregs sorted from a lymph node. The receptor set was obtained from a female donor with breast cancer.

This clonotype showed up just a few times. This could be a read error, since a much larger clone is one nucleotide away. The chain carries TRBV20-1 and TRBJ2-5; D might be TRBD1 (5 bases). The CDR3 length is 14 residues. V lost 0 bases and J 7 bases, leaving 15 bases between the germline ends. Germline values: CDR1 DFQATT, CDR2 SNEGSKA (reference sequence). The CDR3: CSARDLVRAGTQYF. The CDR3 DNA is TGCAGTGCTAGAGATTTGGTCAGGGCTGGGACCCAGTACTTC.

This clonotype was found many times. The V gene is TRBV4-1, the J gene TRBJ1-2; no clear D gene. CDR3 length: 14 residues. Germline V lookup: CDR1 MGHRA, CDR2 YSYEKL. With 0 bases removed from V and 4 bases from J, the gap between germline ends came to 9 bases. The CDR3: CASSQEQRAYGYTF. The CDR3 DNA follows: TGCGCCAGCAGCCAAGAACAGCGGGCCTATGGCTACACCTTC.

In its sample, this clonotype was seen a few times. The chain uses TRBV24-1 and TRBJ1-2; 7 nucleotides line up with TRBD1. J was trimmed by 5 bases and V by 2 bases; bases with no gene match: 10. Germline V gene data show CDR1 as KGHDR and CDR2 as SFDVKD. The CDR3 extends over 16 amino acids. DNA for the CDR3: TGTGCCACCAGTGATTCCGGGACAGAGCTCCTTTATGGCTACACCTTC. It specifies CATSDSGTELLYGYTF.

Of note for this clonotype: The junction differs from germline at one of its ends, possibly a read error. This chain links TRBV7-9 with TRBJ2-5; D is undetermined. The CDR3 runs to 15 residues. Per germline, CDR1 SEHNR and CDR2 FQNEAQ (reference sequence). The CDR3 DNA reads as TGTGCCAGCAGCCCCACCTCGGGTGAGCAAGAGACCCGGTACTTC. This sequence encodes CASSPTSGEQETRYF.

The V call is TRBV4-1, the J call TRBJ2-7, with TRBD1 matching over 8 bases. V dropped 1 base and J dropped 7; count of bases not matched to a gene: 9. Germline CDR1 MGHRA, CDR2 YSYEKL. The CDR3 sequence is 15 residues long. The CDR3 bases are TGCGCCAGCAGCCAAGTCCAGGGGGCCCCGGGGGAGCAGTACTTC. As protein: CASSQVQGAPGEQYF.

This clonotype appeared once. The J gene is TRBJ1-5, the V gene TRBV6-5, with D possibly TRBD1 on 5 matching bases. Germline V gene sequence: CDR1 MNHEY, CDR2 SVGAGI. The CDR3 extends over 14 amino acids. V was pared by 2 bases and J by 7 bases, with 12 bases between. CDR3: CASSYTMGGQPQHF. In nucleotides, the CDR3 is TGTGCCAGCAGTTACACGATGGGGGGGCAGCCCCAGCATTTT.

This chain connects TRBV4-2 to TRBJ2-3; D might be TRBD2 (6 bases). V was trimmed by 2 bases and J by 0 bases, leaving 9 bases between them. CDR3 length: 15 residues. Germline CDR1 and CDR2: LGHNA and YNFKEQ. The CDR3 region is CASSQQGGSTDTQYF. The CDR3 bases are TGTGCCAGCAGCCAACAGGGAGGTAGCACAGATACGCAGTATTTT.

The count of this clonotype is one. The gene calls are TRBV7-9 and TRBJ2-5; 12 bases match TRBD2. Looked up from germline, CDR1 is SEHNR and CDR2 is FQNEAQ (reference sequence). The CDR3 spans 15 residues. The V segment lost 8 bases and the J segment 3 bases; nucleotides outside the gene matches: 7. The CDR3 is CASAETSGSKETQYF. CDR3 sequence (DNA): TGTGCCAGCGCGGAGACTAGCGGGAGCAAAGAGACCCAGTACTTC.

V gene TRBV7-7 combines with J gene TRBJ2-3, with D perhaps matching TRBD2 (6 bases). This CDR3 has 14 amino acids. Germline lookup yields CDR1 SSHAT and CDR2 FNYEAQ (reference sequence). CDR3 sequence reads: CTSSLESGSDTQYF. For the CDR3, the DNA is TGTACTAGCAGCTTAGAATCCGGGTCAGATACGCAGTATTTT. The full variable domain, rest sourced from reference TRBV7-7 and TRBJ2-3, is GAGVSQSPRYKVTKRGQDVTLRCDPISSHATLYWYQQALGQGPEFLTYFNYEAQPDKSGLPSDRFSAERPEGSISTLTIQRTEQRDSAMYRCTSSLESGSDTQYFGPGTRLTVL.

Of note for this clonotype: This likely comes from a read error, as the CDR3 has no conserved phenylalanine or tryptophan at its end. The chain uses TRBV6-5 and TRBJ2-5; TRBD1 matches at 8 bases. The CDR3 spans 14 residues. The V gene's germline CDR1 is MNHEY and CDR2 SVGAGI. V was clipped by 8 bases and J by 5 bases; unmatched bases: 10. The CDR3 is CASRGRQGYETQYL. In DNA form, the CDR3 reads TGTGCCAGCCGGGGACGACAGGGGTATGAGACCCAGTACCTC.